Listed below are T cell receptor beta chains from one sample, sequenced in a study of T-cell memory formation after mild COVID-19. Each CDR3 protein is one row after TCRdb ran MiXCR on the 5' RACE reads. The table lists under 300,000 distinct CDR3 sequences, about 17% of them singletons. Sequenced: PBMCs or a T cell subset sorted from them (not recorded which). These receptors originate from a man aged 18 to 29 who had mild COVID-19 (a few samples of this study predate the infection). Cell type and time point are not known. Each CDR3 is given with its conserved first and last residue. The D gene is left open where the match is weak. Expanded clones are given a class, and other clones once, few, many or no size at all.

. TRBJ2-7 11 TRBV20-1 many TGCAGTGCTGGGGGCTCCTACGAGCAGTACTTC CSAGGSYEQYF
. TRBJ2-5 13 TRBV20-1 . TGCAGTGCTGACCAGGGCACCCGAGAGACCCAGTACTTC CSADQGTRETQYF
TRBD2 TRBJ2-3 18 TRBV5-1 . TGCGCCAGCAGCTTGAAGGCCGGGACTAGCGGGCGAGTAGATACGCAGTATTTT CASSLKAGTSGRVDTQYF
. TRBJ1-6 13 TRBV10-3 . TGTGCCATCACCGCTCGGGGAACATCACCCCTCCACTTT CAITARGTSPLHF
. TRBJ2-5 15 TRBV5-1 . TGCGCCAGCAGCTTGTTAGGGGGGGCCACGGAGACCCAGTACTTC CASSLLGGATETQYF
TRBD1 TRBJ1-2 17 TRBV7-2 . TGTGCCAGCAGCTTAGCCGGGACAGGGGCGGCCAACTATGGCTACACCTTC CASSLAGTGAANYGYTF
TRBD1 TRBJ2-2 12 TRBV7-2 few TGTGCCAGCTCCTTGACAGGGGTCGGGATGTTTTTT CASSLTGVGMFF
. TRBJ1-5 14 TRBV7-8 few TGTGCCAGCAGCGCTAGGGAGGGCAATCAGCCCCAGCATTTT CASSAREGNQPQHF
. TRBJ1-2 12 TRBV12-3/TRBV12-4 . TGTGCCAGCAGTGATGACAGGAGAGGCTACACCTTC CASSDDRRGYTF
. TRBJ1-5 14 TRBV12-3/TRBV12-4 . TGTGCCAGCAGCCCTAGTGGGGGAGGTCAGCCCCAGCATTTT CASSPSGGGQPQHF
. TRBJ1-2 13 TRBV20-1 many TGCAGTGCTAGAGATGCATCCTCCGGTGGCTACACCTTC CSARDASSGGYTF
. TRBJ2-3 14 TRBV6-2/TRBV6-3 . TGTGCCAGCAGTTTCGAAGGCGCGACTGATACGCAGTATTTT CASSFEGATDTQYF
TRBD1 TRBJ2-4 14 TRBV7-9 few TGTGCCAGCAGCTTACGAGGGGGCCAAAACATTCAGTACTTC CASSLRGGQNIQYF
TRBD1 TRBJ2-3 15 TRBV6-1 . TGTGCCAGCAGTGAACAGGGGGCCGCCACAGATACGCAGTATTTT CASSEQGAATDTQYF
. TRBJ2-1 14 TRBV7-2 few TGTGCCAGCAGCGAGACCTATGGGGTCAATGAGCAGTTCTTC CASSETYGVNEQFF
TRBD2 TRBJ2-4 22 TRBV4-1 few TGCGCCAGCAGCCAAGATCGAATCCGGCTAGCGGGGCCCTTACTGGCCAAAAACATTCAGTACTTC CASSQDRIRLAGPLLAKNIQYF
. TRBJ1-2 13 TRBV5-1 few TGCGCCAGCAGCTTAACCCGGGAAACTGGCTACACCTTC CASSLTRETGYTF
. TRBJ1-2 14 TRBV5-6 . TGTGCCAGCAGCCCCGGGTCCTATAACTATGGCTACACCTTC CASSPGSYNYGYTF
. TRBJ2-2 11 TRBV6-2/TRBV6-3 . TGTGCCAGCGGTGGAGGCGGGGAGCTGTTTTTT CASGGGGELFF
. TRBJ2-6 14 TRBV6-6 few TGTGCCAGCAGTGTAAGCGCTGGGGCCAACGTCCTGACTTTC CASSVSAGANVLTF
. TRBJ2-1 16 TRBV6-2/TRBV6-3 few TGTGCCAGCAGTTACTTCCGTGGGGGAGGTCGCAATGAGCAGTTCTTC CASSYFRGGGRNEQFF
. TRBJ1-2 13 TRBV25-1 few TGTGCCAGCAGTGATTCGGGGATTTATGGCTACACCTTC CASSDSGIYGYTF
. TRBJ2-3 15 TRBV7-9 medium-sized TGTGCCAGCAGCCCCTCGAGGTTTCGCACAGATACGCAGTATTTT CASSPSRFRTDTQYF
TRBD1 TRBJ1-3 15 TRBV3-1 . TGTGCCAGCACCTTGGGGACAGGCCAGCGGGGAACCATATATTTT CASTLGTGQRGTIYF
TRBD1 TRBJ1-5 13 TRBV6-2/TRBV6-3 . TGTGCCAGCAGTCCCGACAGGGTTCAGCCCCAGCATTTT CASSPDRVQPQHF
. TRBJ2-2 14 TRBV7-3 . TGTGCCAGTCAGTCCATCCCAAACACCGGGGAGCTGTTTTTT CASQSIPNTGELFF
TRBD1 TRBJ2-7 16 TRBV7-9 . TGTGCCAGCAGTCCATCAGACAGGGGGGATTCCTACGAGCAGTACTTC CASSPSDRGDSYEQYF
TRBD2 TRBJ2-1 18 TRBV5-1 many TGCGCCAGCGGCCGGACTAGCGGGGGACCCAGCTCCTACAATGAGCAGTTCTTC CASGRTSGGPSSYNEQFF
. TRBJ1-1 14 TRBV21-1 few TGTGCCAGCAGCAAAGAAGGAGATAACACTGAAGCTTTCTTT CASSKEGDNTEAFF
. TRBJ1-2 14 TRBV4-1 few TGCGCCAGCAGCCAAGGGTTGATAGGGACTGGCTACACCTTC CASSQGLIGTGYTF
. TRBJ2-3 13 TRBV25-1 few TGTGCCAGCAGTGAGACTACTCCGGGGGCGCAGTATTTT CASSETTPGAQYF
. TRBJ1-1 14 TRBV12-3/TRBV12-4 . TGTGCCAGCAGTCCCCCCGGGTCGAACACTGAAGCTTTCTTT CASSPPGSNTEAFF
. TRBJ2-3 14 TRBV6-1 . TGTGCCAGCACCTCTGGCCCGGGCACAGATACGCAGTATTTT CASTSGPGTDTQYF
. TRBJ2-1 13 TRBV7-2 many TGTGCCAGCAGCCCGAACTCCTACAATGAGCAGTTCTTC CASSPNSYNEQFF
TRBD1 TRBJ1-1 13 TRBV25-1 . TGTGCCAGTTCGGGACAGGCAAACACTGAAGCTTTCTTT CASSGQANTEAFF
TRBD2 TRBJ2-7 14 TRBV6-6 . TGTGCCAGCAGTCCTCGGGGACTAGCGGACGAGCAGTACTTC CASSPRGLADEQYF
. TRBJ2-5 13 TRBV7-2 few TGTGCCAGCAGCTTACCCGGGCTGGGGACCCAGTACTTC CASSLPGLGTQYF
. TRBJ1-4 15 TRBV5-1 few TGCGCCAGCAGCTTGGTCTCCGGGGCTAATGAAAAACTGTTTTTT CASSLVSGANEKLFF
TRBD2 TRBJ2-3 14 TRBV20-1 few TGCAGTGCTAGCGGGGGGGACTACACAGATACGCAGTATTTT CSASGGDYTDTQYF
. TRBJ1-2 14 TRBV6-5 few TGTGCCAGCAGTTACTCCTCAGGGATCTATGGCTACACCTTC CASSYSSGIYGYTF
TRBD2 TRBJ2-2 16 TRBV10-3 . TGTGCCATCAGAGAGACTAGCGGGGGAAACACCGGGGAGCTGTTTTTT CAIRETSGGNTGELFF
. TRBJ2-5 14 TRBV25-1 . TGTGCCAGCAGCCTCCTTCCCGCCGGAGAGACCCAGTACTTC CASSLLPAGETQYF
. TRBJ2-7 14 TRBV7-2 few TGTGCCAGCAGCCCGTGGGACGCCTCGTACGAGCAGTACTTC CASSPWDASYEQYF
TRBD2 TRBJ2-5 15 TRBV12-3/TRBV12-4 few TGTGCCAGCGGGTCGAGCGGGGGGGCCGGAGAGACCCAGTACTTC CASGSSGGAGETQYF
. TRBJ2-2 13 TRBV20-1 few TGCAGTGCGGCTAGACGGGACACCGGGGAGCTGTTTTTT CSAARRDTGELFF
. TRBJ1-4 16 TRBV15 . TGTGCCACCAGCAGAGATCTTTCCGGGAAGGGTGAAAAACTGTTTTTT CATSRDLSGKGEKLFF
. TRBJ2-6 17 TRBV6-6 . TGTGCCAGCCGAACAGGGCCCCTGGGGACTGGGGCCAACGTCCTGACTTTC CASRTGPLGTGANVLTF